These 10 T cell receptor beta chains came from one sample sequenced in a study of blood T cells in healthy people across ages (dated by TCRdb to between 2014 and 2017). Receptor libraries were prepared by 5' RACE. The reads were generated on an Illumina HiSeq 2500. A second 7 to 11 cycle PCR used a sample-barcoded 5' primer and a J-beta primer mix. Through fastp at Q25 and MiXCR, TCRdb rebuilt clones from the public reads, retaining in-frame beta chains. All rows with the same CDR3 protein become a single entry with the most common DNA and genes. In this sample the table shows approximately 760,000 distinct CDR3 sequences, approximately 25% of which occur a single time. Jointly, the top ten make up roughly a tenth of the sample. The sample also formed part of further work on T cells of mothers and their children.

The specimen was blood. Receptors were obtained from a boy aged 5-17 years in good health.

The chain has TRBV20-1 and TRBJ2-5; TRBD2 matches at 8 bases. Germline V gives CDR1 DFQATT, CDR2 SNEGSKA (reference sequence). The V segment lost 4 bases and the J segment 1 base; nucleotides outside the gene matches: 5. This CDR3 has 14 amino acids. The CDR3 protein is CSATGGTSQETQYF. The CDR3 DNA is TGCAGTGCTACCGGAGGGACTAGCCAAGAGACCCAGTACTTC.

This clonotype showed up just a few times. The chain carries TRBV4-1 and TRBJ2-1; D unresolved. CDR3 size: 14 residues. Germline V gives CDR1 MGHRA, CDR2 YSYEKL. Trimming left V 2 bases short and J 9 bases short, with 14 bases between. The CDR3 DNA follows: TGCGCCAGCAGCCAACTCCCGGACGGCGCTGAGCAGTTCTTC. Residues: CASSQLPDGAEQFF.

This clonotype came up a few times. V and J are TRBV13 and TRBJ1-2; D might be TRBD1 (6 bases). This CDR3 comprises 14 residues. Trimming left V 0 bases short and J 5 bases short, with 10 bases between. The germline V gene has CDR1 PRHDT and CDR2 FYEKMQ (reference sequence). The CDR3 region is CASSLGYREYGYTF. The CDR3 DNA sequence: TGTGCCAGCAGCTTAGGCTACAGGGAATATGGCTACACCTTC. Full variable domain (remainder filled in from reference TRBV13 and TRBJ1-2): AAGVIQSPRHLIKEKRETATLKCYPIPRHDTVYWYQQGPGQDPQFLISFYEKMQSDKGSIPDRFSAQQFSDYHSELNMSSLELGDSALYFCASSLGYREYGYTFGSGTRLTVV.

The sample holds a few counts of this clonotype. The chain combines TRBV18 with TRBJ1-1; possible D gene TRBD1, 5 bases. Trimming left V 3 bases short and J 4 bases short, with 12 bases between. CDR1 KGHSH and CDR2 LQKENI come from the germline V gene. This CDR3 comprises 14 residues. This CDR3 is CASSPNGHGTEAFF. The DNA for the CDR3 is TGTGCCAGCTCACCGAACGGACACGGCACTGAAGCTTTCTTT.

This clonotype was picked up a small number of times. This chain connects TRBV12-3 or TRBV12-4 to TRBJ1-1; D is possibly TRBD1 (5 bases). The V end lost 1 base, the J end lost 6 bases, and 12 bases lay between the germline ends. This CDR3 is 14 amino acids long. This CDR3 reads CASSLVGVRAEAFF. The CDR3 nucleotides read TGTGCCAGCAGTTTAGTGGGGGTTCGGGCTGAAGCTTTCTTT.

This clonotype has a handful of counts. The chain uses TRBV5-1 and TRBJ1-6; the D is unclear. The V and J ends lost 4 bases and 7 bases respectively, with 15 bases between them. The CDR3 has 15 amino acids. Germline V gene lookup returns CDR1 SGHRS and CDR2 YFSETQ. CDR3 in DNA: TGCGCCAGCAGCAAATCAGGCTTGCAAAATTCACCCCTCCACTTT. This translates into CASSKSGLQNSPLHF.

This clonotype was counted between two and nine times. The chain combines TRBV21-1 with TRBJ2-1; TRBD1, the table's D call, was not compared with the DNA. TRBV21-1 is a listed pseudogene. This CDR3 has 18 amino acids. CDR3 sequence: CASSKSQSGHVAYNEQFF. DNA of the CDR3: TGTGCCAGCAGCAAATCCCAGTCAGGGCACGTAGCCTACAATGAGCAGTTCTTC.

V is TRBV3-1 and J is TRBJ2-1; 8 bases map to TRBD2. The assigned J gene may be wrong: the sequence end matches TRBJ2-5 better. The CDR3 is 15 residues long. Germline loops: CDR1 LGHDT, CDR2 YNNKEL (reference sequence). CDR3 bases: TGTGCCAGCAGCATAAGCGGGGGCAAACAAGAGACCCAGTACTTC. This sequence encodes CASSISGGKQETQYF.

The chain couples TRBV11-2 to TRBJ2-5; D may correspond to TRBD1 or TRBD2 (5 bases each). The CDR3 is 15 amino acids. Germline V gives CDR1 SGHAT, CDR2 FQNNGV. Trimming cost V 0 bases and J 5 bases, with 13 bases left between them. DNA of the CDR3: TGTGCCAGCAGCTTAGAACCGGGGCTCGGGGAGACCCAGTACTTC. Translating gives CASSLEPGLGETQYF.

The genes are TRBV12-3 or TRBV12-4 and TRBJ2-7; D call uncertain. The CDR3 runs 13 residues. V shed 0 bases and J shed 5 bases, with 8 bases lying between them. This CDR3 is CASSLAPENEQYF. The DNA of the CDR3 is TGTGCCAGCAGTTTAGCCCCAGAGAACGAGCAGTACTTC.